This section outlines one TCR beta chain sequence together with its context. As yet, its antigen is unknown. This sample is part of a study of T cells in localized non-small cell lung cancer. CDR1 and CDR2 (germline): SGHVS, FQNEAQ. The V end was cut by 1 base, the J end by 1 base, with 10 bases between. The CDR3 extends over 15 amino acids. Study conclusions and caveats: Because only a single region of the tumor was sequenced, heterogeneity remains possible. The highest T cell clonality was in uninvolved adjacent lung, above tumor. Researchers found a median around 50 of the top 100 tumor clones in adjacent lung. Elevated blood T cell density was associated with longer overall survival.

The assay was immunoSEQ multiplex PCR, and TCRdb's table has in-frame clones only and misses some. Of over 15,000 clones in the sample, over 80% were seen once. The receptor was derived from a female donor of 60 years or more with stage I lung adenocarcinoma. This chain links TRBV7-8 with TRBJ1-2; D is undetermined. The sample here was peripheral blood, taken before any cancer treatment. The CDR3 loop reads CASSLDPGSNYGYTF. The CDR3 bases are TGTGCCAGCAGCTTAGATCCAGGAAGTAACTATGGCTACACCTTC.